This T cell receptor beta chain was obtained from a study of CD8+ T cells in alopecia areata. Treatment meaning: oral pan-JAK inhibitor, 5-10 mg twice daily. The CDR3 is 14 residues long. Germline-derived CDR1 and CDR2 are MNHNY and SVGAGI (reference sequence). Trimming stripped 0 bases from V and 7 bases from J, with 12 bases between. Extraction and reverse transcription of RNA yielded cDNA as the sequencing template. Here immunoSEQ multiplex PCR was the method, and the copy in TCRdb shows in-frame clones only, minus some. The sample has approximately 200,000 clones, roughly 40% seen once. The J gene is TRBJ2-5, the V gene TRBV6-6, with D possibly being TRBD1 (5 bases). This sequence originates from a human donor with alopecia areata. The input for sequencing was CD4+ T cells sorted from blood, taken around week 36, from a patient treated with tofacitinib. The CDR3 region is CASSYSSSQGTQYF. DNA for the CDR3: TGTGCCAGCAGTTACTCGAGCAGCCAGGGGACCCAGTACTTC.